The present TCR beta chain was sequenced within a study of graft-versus-host responses after intestinal transplantation. Study summary: Every transplant recipient was induced with anti-thymocyte globulin, then maintained on tacrolimus and steroids for around 3 years.

Study conclusions and caveats: GvH clonotypes were identified within recipient marrow, with a subset emerging first in ileum or blood. In patients with graft-donor T cell macrochimerism, allograft graft-versus-host to host-versus-graft clonal ratios were high. GvH clone levels peaked in circulation, and this peak was associated with early post-transplant HvG declines.

Germline V gene sequence: CDR1 SEHNR, CDR2 FQNEAQ (reference sequence). V was clipped by 8 bases and J by 3 bases, with 10 bases between them. CDR3 length equals 13 residues. Notes on this clone: Its cognate antigen is unknown.

Clones were sequenced by immunoSEQ multiplex PCR, and TCRdb holds only the in-frame ones, with some missing. Found here are just over 70,000 clones, about 80% of them singletons; the top ten hold 0.39%. The source of this sequence is a human donor who was the organ donor for an intestinal transplant. The source was unstimulated CD4+ T cells sorted from spleen or lymph node cells, collected before transplant. The chain couples TRBV7-9 to TRBJ2-2; D not certain. The CDR3 DNA follows: TGTGCCAGCCCCCTACCGGACACCGGGGAGCTGTTTTTT. Translation: CASPLPDTGELFF.